These 25 T cell receptor beta chains came from one sample sequenced in a study of Graves' ophthalmopathy and Graves' hyperthyroidism (dated by TCRdb to 2016 to 2018). The sequencer listed for this sample is Illumina HiSeq 2000. TCR beta CDR3 regions were amplified from RNA transcripts for repertoire sequencing. HTBI primers and the Qiagen OneStep RT-PCR kit were used in a first-round RT-PCR, which was followed by a second-round multiplex PCR, size selection and purification. The public reads were quality trimmed at Q25 with fastp and then assembled into clones with MiXCR by TCRdb, keeping productive beta chains. One record per CDR3 amino acid sequence lists the most common genes and DNA. This sample holds roughly 610,000 distinct CDR3 sequences; 22% were observed only once. Approximately 6.9% of the sample belongs to the ten largest clones. Sample: peripheral blood. The receptors were sampled from a woman in her late teens or twenties with stable Graves' hyperthyroidism. Some clones in this sample may be carry-over from other donors' samples. Donor details come from another sample of the same person, matched by shared clones.

This sequence joins TRBV6-5 and TRBJ2-3, with D possibly being TRBD1 (5 bases). The CDR3 spans 15 residues. The germline gives CDR1 MNHEY, CDR2 SVGAGI. Trimming left V 2 bases short and J 0 bases short, with 9 bases between. For the CDR3, the DNA is TGTGCCAGCAGTTACGTAGGGGCTAGCACAGATACGCAGTATTTT. Protein product: CASSYVGASTDTQYF.

This chain connects TRBV28 to TRBJ1-5, with D maybe TRBD1 (6 bases). With 2 bases removed from V and 2 bases from J, the gap between germline ends came to 10 bases. CDR1 is MDHEN, CDR2 SYDVKM, per germline. The CDR3 runs to 15 residues. CDR3 in amino acids: CASSLPGAGNQPQHF. The DNA for the CDR3 is TGTGCCAGCAGTTTACCAGGGGCCGGCAATCAGCCCCAGCATTTT.

In its sample, this clonotype was seen many times. The chain is built from TRBV6-1 and TRBJ1-5; no clear D gene. CDR3 length equals 15 residues. Trimming removed 6 bases from V and 2 bases from J, with 14 bases in between. Looked up from germline, CDR1 is MNHNS and CDR2 is SASEGT. CDR3 DNA sequence: TGTGCCAGCAGCCTCCAATACTCCGGCAATCAGCCCCAGCATTTT. The encoded protein is CASSLQYSGNQPQHF.

The CDR3 loop is CASSLVVPRGTGELFF. The CDR3 nucleotides read TGCGCCAGCAGCTTGGTCGTCCCTCGTGGCACCGGGGAGCTGTTTTTT. The V gene is TRBV5-1, the J gene TRBJ2-2; D gene unclear. Trimming stripped 0 bases from V and 4 bases from J, with 13 bases between. The CDR3 has 16 residues. Germline lookup yields CDR1 SGHRS and CDR2 YFSETQ. The complete variable domain, with remaining parts taken from reference TRBV5-1 and TRBJ2-2, reads KAGVTQTPRYLIKTRGQQVTLSCSPISGHRSVSWYQQTPGQGLQFLFEYFSETQRNKGNFPGRFSGRQFSNSRSEMNVSTLELGDSALYLCASSLVVPRGTGELFFGEGSRLTVL.

This clonotype was recorded at least ten times. The chain combines TRBV7-3 with TRBJ1-2, with 8 bases lining up with TRBD1. Trimming cost V 0 bases and J 6 bases; bases outside gene matches: 3. The CDR3 extends over 14 amino acids. Germline V CDR1 and CDR2: SGHTA, FQGTGA. The CDR3 DNA is TGTGCCAGCAGCTTAACCGGGACAGGCGATGGCTACACCTTC. This gives the protein CASSLTGTGDGYTF. The entire variable domain, with the rest obtained from reference TRBV7-3 and TRBJ1-2, is as follows: GAGVSQTPSNKVTEKGKYVELRCDPISGHTALYWYRQSLGQGPEFLIYFQGTGAADDSGLPNDRFFAVRPEGSVSTLKIQRTERGDSAVYLCASSLTGTGDGYTFGSGTRLTVV.

In its sample, this clonotype was seen a few times. The chain carries TRBV30 and TRBJ1-1, with D perhaps matching TRBD1 (5 bases). Germline lookup yields CDR1 GTSNPN and CDR2 SVGIG (reference sequence). The V end lost 2 bases, the J end lost 6 bases, and 13 bases lay between the germline ends. This CDR3 comprises 13 residues. In DNA form, the CDR3 reads TGTGCCTGGAGTTCAGGGTCGGGCGCTGAAGCTTTCTTT. This codes for CAWSSGSGAEAFF.

The table lists this clonotype with many counts. V is TRBV5-5 and J is TRBJ1-1; D remains unclear. The CDR3 runs to 14 residues. V lost 0 bases to trimming and J lost 4 bases, with 10 bases between them. Germline-derived CDR1 and CDR2 are SGHKS and YYEKEE (reference sequence). CDR3 sequence: CASSLAVPGTEAFF. The CDR3 DNA reads TGTGCCAGCAGCTTGGCAGTCCCGGGCACTGAAGCTTTCTTT.

This clonotype was seen at least ten times. The CDR3 region is CASSPLGGGGPSYEQYF. In nucleotides, the CDR3 is TGTGCCAGCAGTCCCCTCGGTGGCGGGGGGCCCTCCTACGAGCAGTACTTC. The chain carries TRBV6-4 and TRBJ2-7; 8 bases are shared with TRBD2. Germline loops: CDR1 MRHNA, CDR2 SNTAGT. The V segment lost 5 bases and the J segment 0 bases; nucleotides outside the gene matches: 12. This CDR3 has 17 residues.

This clonotype was observed a single time. A junction end diverges from the germline sequence, so it may reflect a read error. This chain links TRBV12-3 or TRBV12-4 with TRBJ1-5; no reliable D call. The CDR3 runs 14 residues. This CDR3 reads CASSSGPSGQPLHF. The CDR3 nucleotides are TGTGCCAGCAGTTCCGGGCCCTCTGGTCAGCCCCTGCATTTT.

This clonotype was counted many times. This rearrangement joins TRBV6-2 or TRBV6-3 to TRBJ1-2; D is possibly TRBD1 (6 bases). CDR1 is MNHEY, CDR2 SVGEGT, per germline. This CDR3 has 15 amino acids. V lost 6 bases to trimming and J lost 4 bases, with 18 bases between them. CDR3 DNA: TGTGCCAGCAGCTACCTGTACGGACAGCTCTATGGCTACACCTTC. Its protein product is CASSYLYGQLYGYTF.

In its sample, this clonotype was seen many times. The V call is TRBV7-9, the J call TRBJ1-3; tentative D call: TRBD1 (5 bases). V shed 5 bases and J shed 7 bases, with 18 bases lying between them. The CDR3 runs to 15 residues. Germline lookup yields CDR1 SEHNR and CDR2 FQNEAQ (reference sequence). The CDR3 DNA follows: TGTGCCAGCAGCCGCCTCCGGGACGGCCCGAACACCATATATTTT. It is translated as CASSRLRDGPNTIYF.

This clonotype has a count of ten or more. This sequence joins TRBV27 and TRBJ2-7, with 8 bases lining up with TRBD2. V lost 7 bases to trimming and J lost 1 base; unmatched junction nucleotides: 6. CDR1 and CDR2 (germline): MNHEY, SMNVEV (reference sequence). The CDR3 runs 14 residues. Here the CDR3 DNA reads TGTGCCAGCAAGCTTGGCGGGGGGTCCTACGAGCAGTACTTC. It codes for CASKLGGGSYEQYF.

The chain combines TRBV3-1 with TRBJ2-7, with D unclear. CDR1 and CDR2 from the germline V gene are LGHDT and YNNKEL (reference sequence). The CDR3 length is 13 residues. Trimming stripped 1 base from V and 2 bases from J, with 6 bases between. In DNA form, the CDR3 reads TGTGCCAGCAGCCAAGCCAAGGCCTACGAGCAGTACTTC. It encodes CASSQAKAYEQYF.

The chain joins TRBV4-1 to TRBJ2-5; D is unclear. V dropped 2 bases and J dropped 5 bases, with 9 bases sitting between them. The CDR3 is 13 amino acids. Germline CDR1 reads MGHRA; CDR2 reads YSYEKL. Here the CDR3 reads CASSQSPVETQYF. DNA of the CDR3: TGCGCCAGCAGCCAATCCCCCGTGGAGACCCAGTACTTC.

This clonotype was seen a handful of times. The V gene is TRBV4-2, the J gene TRBJ1-2, with D maybe TRBD1 (6 bases). The ends were cut back, 3 bases at V and 3 bases at J, with 20 bases in the middle. Germline-derived CDR1 and CDR2 are LGHNA and YNFKEQ. The CDR3 has 17 amino acids. This CDR3 reads CASSQRSSTGQDYGYTF. The CDR3 bases are TGTGCCAGCAGCCAGCGATCGTCCACAGGGCAGGACTATGGCTACACCTTC.

This clonotype appeared many times. The rearrangement links TRBV9 to TRBJ1-5; maybe TRBD1 (5 bases). The CDR3 runs 15 residues. The germline V gene has CDR1 SGDLS and CDR2 YYNGEE. V was trimmed by 4 bases and J by 6 bases, leaving 17 bases between them. CDR3 DNA: TGTGCCAGCAGCCCCACACAGGATTTAGGTCAGCCCCAGCATTTT. Encoded protein: CASSPTQDLGQPQHF.

The chain links TRBV12-3 or TRBV12-4 to TRBJ2-7; 7 bases are a match to TRBD2. The CDR3 totals 12 residues. V was clipped by 10 bases and J by 4 bases; unmatched bases: 7. The DNA for the CDR3 is TGTGCCACTGGGACTAAGGCTTACGAGCAGTACTTC. Residues: CATGTKAYEQYF.

The table lists this clonotype with many counts. CDR3 in amino acids: CASSLELGTEAFF. The CDR3 bases are TGTGCCAGCAGCTTAGAACTGGGCACTGAAGCTTTCTTT. The V gene is TRBV13, the J gene TRBJ1-1, with D unclear. In germline, CDR1 is PRHDT, CDR2 FYEKMQ (reference sequence). The CDR3 has 13 amino acids. Trimming stripped 1 base from V and 4 bases from J, with 7 bases between.

This clonotype was counted many times. This sequence joins TRBV5-1 and TRBJ1-1, with D hard to call. Trimming cost V 4 bases and J 5 bases, with 12 bases left between them. Germline assignment: CDR1 SGHRS and CDR2 YFSETQ. This CDR3 has 13 residues. As DNA, the CDR3 is TGCGCCAGCAGCCCGTTCAGCTGGACTGAAGCTTTCTTT. This codes for CASSPFSWTEAFF.

This clonotype appeared many times. J is TRBJ1-5 and V is TRBV6-2 or TRBV6-3; no firm D call. The CDR3 loop spans 13 amino acids. Trimming pared 3 bases from V and 7 bases from J, leaving 10 bases between. In germline, CDR1 is MNHEY, CDR2 SVGEGT. This chain's CDR3 is CASSYWGKQPQHF. The CDR3 DNA sequence: TGTGCCAGCAGTTATTGGGGAAAGCAGCCCCAGCATTTT.

This clonotype showed up just a few times. This CDR3 fails to terminate in the conserved phenylalanine or tryptophan, so it likely reflects a read error. The V gene is TRBV7-8, the J gene TRBJ1-1; D uncertain. Germline V gene lookup returns CDR1 SGHVS and CDR2 FQNEAQ. Trimming pared 5 bases from V and 2 bases from J, leaving 3 bases between. The CDR3 is made up of 11 amino acids. CDR3 region: CASSQNTEAFL. The CDR3 region has the DNA TGTGCCAGCAGCCAAAACACTGAAGCTTTCCTT.

Points on this clonotype: One end of the junction fails to match germline, which may point to a read error. V usage is TRBV11-2 and J usage is TRBJ2-7, with D hard to call. Germline V lookup: CDR1 SGHAT, CDR2 FQNNGV. This CDR3 is 14 amino acids long. CDR3 coding DNA: TGTGCCAGCAGCTTAGGTGTAGGGATCTACGATCAGTACTTC. Protein product: CASSLGVGIYDQYF.

This clonotype was recorded many times. This sequence joins TRBV19 and TRBJ1-1; 7 bases match TRBD1. The CDR3 is 16 amino acids. V was clipped by 1 base and J by 0 bases; unmatched bases: 5. Germline V gene sequence: CDR1 LNHDA, CDR2 SQIVND (reference sequence). The CDR3 DNA follows: TGTGCCAGTAGTATAGTTCAGGGGGGAGTGAACACTGAAGCTTTCTTT. Translated, it gives CASSIVQGGVNTEAFF. The whole variable domain, remainder taken from reference TRBV19 and TRBJ1-1, is DGGITQSPKYLFRKEGQNVTLSCEQNLNHDAMYWYRQDPGQGLRLIYYSQIVNDFQKGDIAEGYSVSREKKESFPLTVTSAQKNPTAFYLCASSIVQGGVNTEAFFGQGTRLTVV.

This clonotype was counted many times. The chain links TRBV27 to TRBJ2-6; no firm D call. V was trimmed by 7 bases and J by 2 bases, leaving 12 bases between them. The length of the CDR3 is 15 residues. CDR1 and CDR2 (germline): MNHEY, SMNVEV (reference sequence). The CDR3 DNA sequence: TGTGCCAGCACTTCCTTAGTGGCTGGGGCCAACGTCCTGACTTTC. Residues: CASTSLVAGANVLTF.

This clonotype was detected ten times or more. The chain links TRBV7-8 to TRBJ2-7; 9 nucleotides match TRBD2. V lost 0 bases to trimming and J lost 1 base; unmatched junction nucleotides: 1. Germline CDR1 and CDR2: SGHVS and FQNEAQ. This CDR3 contains 15 residues. The chain's CDR3 is CASSLALAGSYEQYF. CDR3 nucleotide sequence: TGTGCCAGCAGCTTAGCCCTAGCGGGGTCCTACGAGCAGTACTTC.